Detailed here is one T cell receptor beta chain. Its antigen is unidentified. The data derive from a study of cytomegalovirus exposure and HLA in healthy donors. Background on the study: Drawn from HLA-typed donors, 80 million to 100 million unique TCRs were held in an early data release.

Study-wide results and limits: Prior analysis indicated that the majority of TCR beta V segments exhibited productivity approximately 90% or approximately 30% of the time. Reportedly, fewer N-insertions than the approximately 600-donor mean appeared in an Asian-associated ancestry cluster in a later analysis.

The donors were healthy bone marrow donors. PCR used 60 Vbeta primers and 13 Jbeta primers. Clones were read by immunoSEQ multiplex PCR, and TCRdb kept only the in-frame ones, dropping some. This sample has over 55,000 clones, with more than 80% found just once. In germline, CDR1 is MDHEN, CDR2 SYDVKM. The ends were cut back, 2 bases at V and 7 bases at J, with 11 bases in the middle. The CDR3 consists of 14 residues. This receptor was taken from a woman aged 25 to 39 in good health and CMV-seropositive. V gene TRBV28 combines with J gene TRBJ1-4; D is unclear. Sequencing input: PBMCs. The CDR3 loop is CASSLESSGEKLFF. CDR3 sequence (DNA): TGTGCCAGCAGTTTAGAGAGTTCGGGTGAAAAACTGTTTTTT.